This T cell receptor (beta chain) was sequenced during a study of human thymus T cells. The study's findings and limits: Apparent skewing of V and J gene usage characterized both thymic and blood repertoires.

A roughly 0.45-1 mL peripheral blood aliquot was taken intraoperatively from four of eight donors. Genomic DNA was extracted from every available blood leukocyte. Of note for this clone: Its antigen is as yet unknown.

After removal of 6 bases from V and 5 bases from J, the junction contained 6 bases not matched to a gene. Germline-derived CDR1 and CDR2 are MNHEY and SMNVEV (reference sequence). The CDR3 is made up of 14 amino acids. Using immunoSEQ multiplex PCR, the repertoire was profiled, and TCRdb retains in-frame clones only, with some absent. This sample has 57,000 or so clones, with about 94% found just once. The source of this sequence is a boy in the first two years of life with a congenital heart defect but otherwise immunologically healthy. The chain couples TRBV27 to TRBJ2-4; 8 bases map to TRBD2. The sequencing sample was made of blood. CDR3 nucleotides: TGTGCCAGCAGGGACCCGGGACTAGAAAACATTCAGTACTTC. Protein product: CASRDPGLENIQYF.